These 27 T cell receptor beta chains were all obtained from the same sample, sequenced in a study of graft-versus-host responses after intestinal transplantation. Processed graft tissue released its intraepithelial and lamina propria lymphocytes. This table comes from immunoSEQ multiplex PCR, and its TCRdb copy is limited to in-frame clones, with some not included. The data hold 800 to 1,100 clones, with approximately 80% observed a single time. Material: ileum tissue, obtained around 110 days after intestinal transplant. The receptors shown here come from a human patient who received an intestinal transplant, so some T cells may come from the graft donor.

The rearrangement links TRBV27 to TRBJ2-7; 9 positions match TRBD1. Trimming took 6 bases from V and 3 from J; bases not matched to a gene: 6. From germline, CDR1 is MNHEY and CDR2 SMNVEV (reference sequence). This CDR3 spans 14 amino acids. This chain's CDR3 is CASRPGTGIYEQYF. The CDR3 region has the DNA TGTGCCAGCAGGCCCGGGACAGGGATCTACGAGCAGTACTTC.

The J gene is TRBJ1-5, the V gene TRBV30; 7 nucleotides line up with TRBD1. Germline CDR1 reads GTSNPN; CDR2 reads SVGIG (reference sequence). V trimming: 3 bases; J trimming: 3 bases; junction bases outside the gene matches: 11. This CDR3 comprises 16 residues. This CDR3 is CAWSEKQGFDNQPQHF. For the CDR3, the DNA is TGTGCCTGGAGCGAAAAACAGGGGTTCGACAATCAGCCCCAGCATTTT.

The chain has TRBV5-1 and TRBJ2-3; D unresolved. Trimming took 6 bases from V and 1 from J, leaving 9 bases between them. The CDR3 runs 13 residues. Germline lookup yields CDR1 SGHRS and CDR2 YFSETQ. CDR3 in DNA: TGCGCCAGCATCCAGCATGGCACAGATACGCAGTATTTT. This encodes CASIQHGTDTQYF.

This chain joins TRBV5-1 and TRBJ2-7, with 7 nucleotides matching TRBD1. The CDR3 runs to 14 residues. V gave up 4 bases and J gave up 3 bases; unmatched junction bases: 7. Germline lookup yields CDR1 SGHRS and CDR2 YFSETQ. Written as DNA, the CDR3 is TGCGCCAGCAGCACTCTGGACAGGAGCTACGAGCAGTACTTC. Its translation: CASSTLDRSYEQYF. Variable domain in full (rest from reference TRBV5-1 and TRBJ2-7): KAGVTQTPRYLIKTRGQQVTLSCSPISGHRSVSWYQQTPGQGLQFLFEYFSETQRNKGNFPGRFSGRQFSNSRSEMNVSTLELGDSALYLCASSTLDRSYEQYFGPGTRLTVT.

In DNA form, the CDR3 reads TGTGCCAGCAGCGTAGGACGGGAGGGCGGGGAGCTGTTTTTT. Its protein product is CASSVGREGGELFF. The J gene is TRBJ2-2, the V gene TRBV9, with 8 positions matching TRBD2. V shed 0 bases, J shed 7 bases, and the junction held 2 bases outside the gene matches. Germline lookup yields CDR1 SGDLS and CDR2 YYNGEE. The CDR3 extends over 14 amino acids. The variable domain in full, with the rest retrieved from reference TRBV9 and TRBJ2-2, is DSGVTQTPKHLITATGQRVTLRCSPRSGDLSVYWYQQSLDQGLQFLIQYYNGEERAKGNILERFSAQQFPDLHSELNLSSLELGDSALYFCASSVGREGGELFFGEGSRLTVL.

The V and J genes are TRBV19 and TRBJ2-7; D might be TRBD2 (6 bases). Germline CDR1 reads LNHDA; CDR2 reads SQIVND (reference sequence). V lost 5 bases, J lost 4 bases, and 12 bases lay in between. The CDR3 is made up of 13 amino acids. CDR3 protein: CASSGGSVYEQYF. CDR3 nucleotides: TGTGCCAGTAGTGGGGGGTCCGTTTACGAGCAGTACTTC.

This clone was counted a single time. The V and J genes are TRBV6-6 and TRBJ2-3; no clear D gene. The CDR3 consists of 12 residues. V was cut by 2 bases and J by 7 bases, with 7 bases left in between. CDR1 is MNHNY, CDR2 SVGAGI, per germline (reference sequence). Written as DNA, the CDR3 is TGTGCCAGCAGTTACAGACGGAATACGCAGTATTTT. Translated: CASSYRRNTQYF.

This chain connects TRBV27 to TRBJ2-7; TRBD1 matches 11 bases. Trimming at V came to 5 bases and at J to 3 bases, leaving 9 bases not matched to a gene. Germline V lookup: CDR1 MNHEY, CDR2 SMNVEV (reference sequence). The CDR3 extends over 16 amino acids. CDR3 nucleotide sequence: TGTGCCAGCAGTCCGGAAACCGGGACAGGGGGCTACGAGCAGTACTTC. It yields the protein CASSPETGTGGYEQYF.

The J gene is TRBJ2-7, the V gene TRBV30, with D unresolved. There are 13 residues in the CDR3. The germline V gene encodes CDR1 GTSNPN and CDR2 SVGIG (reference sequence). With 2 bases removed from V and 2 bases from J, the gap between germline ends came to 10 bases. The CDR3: CAWSPDGPYEQYF. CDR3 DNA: TGTGCCTGGAGTCCCGACGGACCCTACGAGCAGTACTTC.

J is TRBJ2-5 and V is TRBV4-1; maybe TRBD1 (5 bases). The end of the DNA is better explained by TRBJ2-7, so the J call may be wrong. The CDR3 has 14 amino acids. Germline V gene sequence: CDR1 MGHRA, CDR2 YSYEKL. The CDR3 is CASSQGQYADEQYF. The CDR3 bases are TGCGCCAGCAGCCAAGGACAGTACGCCGACGAGCAGTACTTC.

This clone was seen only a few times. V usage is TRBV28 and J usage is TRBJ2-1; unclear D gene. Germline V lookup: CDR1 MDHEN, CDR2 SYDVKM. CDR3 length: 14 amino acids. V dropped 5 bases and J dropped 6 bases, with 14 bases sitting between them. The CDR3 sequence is CASSIPGPLNEQFF. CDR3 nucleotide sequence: TGTGCCAGCAGTATCCCGGGCCCACTCAATGAGCAGTTCTTC.

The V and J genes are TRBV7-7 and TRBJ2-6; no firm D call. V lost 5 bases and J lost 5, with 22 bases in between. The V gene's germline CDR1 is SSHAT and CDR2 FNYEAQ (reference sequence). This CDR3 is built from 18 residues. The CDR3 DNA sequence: TGTGCCAGCAGCGGGCCGGCTGTGCCACAAAGTCGGGCCAACGTCCTGACTTTC. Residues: CASSGPAVPQSRANVLTF.

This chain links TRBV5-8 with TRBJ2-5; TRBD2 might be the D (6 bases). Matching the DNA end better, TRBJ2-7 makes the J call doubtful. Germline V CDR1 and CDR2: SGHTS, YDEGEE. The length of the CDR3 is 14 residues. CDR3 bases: TGTGCCAGCAGCTTGGGACTAGGTGGAGACGAGCAGTACTTC. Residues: CASSLGLGGDEQYF.

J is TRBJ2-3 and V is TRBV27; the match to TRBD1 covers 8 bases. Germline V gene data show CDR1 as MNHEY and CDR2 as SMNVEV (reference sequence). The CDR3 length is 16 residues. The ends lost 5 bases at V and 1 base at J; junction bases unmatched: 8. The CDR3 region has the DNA TGTGCCAGCAGTAATCCGGGACAGGTGGGCACAGATACGCAGTATTTT. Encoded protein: CASSNPGQVGTDTQYF.

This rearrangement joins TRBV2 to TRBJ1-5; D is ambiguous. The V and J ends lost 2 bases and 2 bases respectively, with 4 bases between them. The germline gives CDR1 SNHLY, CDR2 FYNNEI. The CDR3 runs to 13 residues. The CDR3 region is CASSEHGNQPQHF. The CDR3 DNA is TGTGCCAGCAGTGAACATGGCAATCAGCCCCAGCATTTT.

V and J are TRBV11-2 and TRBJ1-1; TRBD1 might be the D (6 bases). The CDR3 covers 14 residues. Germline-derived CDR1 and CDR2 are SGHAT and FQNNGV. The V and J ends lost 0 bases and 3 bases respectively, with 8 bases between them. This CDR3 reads CASSLDRGHTEAFF. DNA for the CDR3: TGTGCCAGCAGCTTAGATCGGGGGCACACTGAAGCTTTCTTT.

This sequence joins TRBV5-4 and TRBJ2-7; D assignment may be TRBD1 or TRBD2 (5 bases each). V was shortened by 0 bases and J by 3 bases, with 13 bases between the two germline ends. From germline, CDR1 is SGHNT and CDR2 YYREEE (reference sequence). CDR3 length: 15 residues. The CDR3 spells CASSLGDARGYEQYF. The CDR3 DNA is TGTGCCAGCAGCTTGGGGGACGCCCGCGGCTACGAGCAGTACTTC.

CDR3 nucleotide sequence: TGTGCCACCAGCAGAGATCGGGGAGCGGGAACTGGTACGCAGTATTTT. It specifies CATSRDRGAGTGTQYF. This rearrangement joins TRBV15 to TRBJ2-3, with 7 nucleotides matching TRBD2. CDR1 is LNHNV and CDR2 is YYDKDF in the germline V gene (reference sequence). The ends lost 0 bases at V and 8 bases at J; junction bases unmatched: 11. This CDR3 contains 16 residues. The full variable domain, its missing parts supplied by reference TRBV15 and TRBJ2-3, is DAMVIQNPRYQVTQFGKPVTLSCSQTLNHNVMYWYQQKSSQAPKLLFHYYDKDFNNEADTPDNFQSRRPNTSFCFLDIRSPGLGDTAMYLCATSRDRGAGTGTQYFGPGTRLTVL.

The CDR3 here is CASSRQPNEQFF. The CDR3 DNA reads as TGTGCCAGCAGTCGACAGCCTAATGAGCAGTTCTTC. The chain recombines TRBV27 with TRBJ2-1, with a tentative D call TRBD1 (5 bases). V shed 5 bases and J shed 7 bases, with 9 bases lying between them. The CDR3 has 12 residues. CDR1 MNHEY and CDR2 SMNVEV come from the germline V gene (reference sequence).

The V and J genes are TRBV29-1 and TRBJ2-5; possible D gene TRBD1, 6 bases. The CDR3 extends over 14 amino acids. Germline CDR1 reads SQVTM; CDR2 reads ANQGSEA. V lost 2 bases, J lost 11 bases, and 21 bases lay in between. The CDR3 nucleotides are TGCAGCGTTGAAATGACAGGAAGGACCTACGAACAGTACTTC. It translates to CSVEMTGRTYEQYF.

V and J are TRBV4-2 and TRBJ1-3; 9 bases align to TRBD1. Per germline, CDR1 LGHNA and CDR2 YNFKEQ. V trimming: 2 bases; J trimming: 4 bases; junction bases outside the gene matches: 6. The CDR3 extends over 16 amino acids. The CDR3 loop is CASSQPTGGAGNTIYF. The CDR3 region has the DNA TGTGCCAGCAGCCAACCCACAGGGGGCGCGGGAAACACCATATATTTT.

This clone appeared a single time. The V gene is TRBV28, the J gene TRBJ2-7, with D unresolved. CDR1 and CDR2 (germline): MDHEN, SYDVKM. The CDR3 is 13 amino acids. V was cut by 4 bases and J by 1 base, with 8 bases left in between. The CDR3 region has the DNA TGTGCCAGCAGTTACACGGTTTCCTACGAGCAGTACTTC. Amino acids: CASSYTVSYEQYF. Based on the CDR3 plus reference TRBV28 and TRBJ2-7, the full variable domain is DVKVTQSSRYLVKRTGEKVFLECVQDMDHENMFWYRQDPGLGLRLIYFSYDVKMKEKGDIPEGYSVSREKKERFSLILESASTNQTSMYLCASSYTVSYEQYFGPGTRLTVT.

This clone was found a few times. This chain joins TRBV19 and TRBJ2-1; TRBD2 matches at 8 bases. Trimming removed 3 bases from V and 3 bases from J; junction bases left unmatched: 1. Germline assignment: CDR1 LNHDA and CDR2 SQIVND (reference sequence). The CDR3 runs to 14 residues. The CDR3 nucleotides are TGTGCCAGTAGTATCGGGGGGGACTACAATGAGCAGTTCTTC. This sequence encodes CASSIGGDYNEQFF.

CDR3 sequence: CASSQGPGAYNEQFF. CDR3 DNA: TGCGCCAGCAGCCAAGGCCCGGGGGCTTACAATGAGCAGTTCTTC. The V call is TRBV4-1, the J call TRBJ2-1; D tentatively fits TRBD1 or TRBD2 (6 bases each). The CDR3 contains 15 residues. The germline V and J ends were trimmed by 1 base and 4 bases, with 11 bases remaining between them. Per germline, CDR1 MGHRA and CDR2 YSYEKL.

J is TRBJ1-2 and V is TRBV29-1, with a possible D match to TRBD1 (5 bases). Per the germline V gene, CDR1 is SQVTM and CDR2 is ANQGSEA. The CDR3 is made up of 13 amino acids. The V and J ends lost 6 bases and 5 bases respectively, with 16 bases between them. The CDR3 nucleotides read TGCAGCGTCTACGGGGGACGGTCTTATGGCTACACCTTC. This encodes CSVYGGRSYGYTF.

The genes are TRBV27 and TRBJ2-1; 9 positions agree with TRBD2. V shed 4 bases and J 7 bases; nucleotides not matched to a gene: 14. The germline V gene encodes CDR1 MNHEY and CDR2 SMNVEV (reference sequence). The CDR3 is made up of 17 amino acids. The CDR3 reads CASSSYTLAGSTNEQFF. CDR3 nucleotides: TGTGCCAGCAGTTCGTATACTCTAGCGGGGTCCACTAATGAGCAGTTCTTC.

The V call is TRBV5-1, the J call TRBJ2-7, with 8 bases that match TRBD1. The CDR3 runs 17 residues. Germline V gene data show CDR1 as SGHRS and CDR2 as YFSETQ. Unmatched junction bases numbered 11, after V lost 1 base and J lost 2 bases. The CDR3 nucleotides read TGCGCCAGCAGCTTGAACCAGGGGGCTGACATCGCCTACGAGCAGTACTTC. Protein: CASSLNQGADIAYEQYF.